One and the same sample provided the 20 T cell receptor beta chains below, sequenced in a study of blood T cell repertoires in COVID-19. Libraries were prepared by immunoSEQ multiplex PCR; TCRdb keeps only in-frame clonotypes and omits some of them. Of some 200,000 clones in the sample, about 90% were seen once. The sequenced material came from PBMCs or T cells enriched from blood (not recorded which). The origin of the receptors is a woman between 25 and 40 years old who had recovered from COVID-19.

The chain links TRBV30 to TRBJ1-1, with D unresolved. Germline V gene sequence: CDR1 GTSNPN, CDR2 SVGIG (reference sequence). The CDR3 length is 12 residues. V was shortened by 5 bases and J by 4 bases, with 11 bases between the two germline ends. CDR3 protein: CAWARAGTEAFF. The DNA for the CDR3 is TGTGCCTGGGCGAGGGCGGGCACTGAAGCTTTCTTT.

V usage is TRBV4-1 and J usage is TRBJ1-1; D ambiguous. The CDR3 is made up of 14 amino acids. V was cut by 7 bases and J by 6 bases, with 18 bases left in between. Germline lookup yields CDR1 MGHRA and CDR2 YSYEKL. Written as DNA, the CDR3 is TGCGCCAGCACCCGGGGAGTCCCTGGCGCTGAAGCTTTCTTT. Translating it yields CASTRGVPGAEAFF.

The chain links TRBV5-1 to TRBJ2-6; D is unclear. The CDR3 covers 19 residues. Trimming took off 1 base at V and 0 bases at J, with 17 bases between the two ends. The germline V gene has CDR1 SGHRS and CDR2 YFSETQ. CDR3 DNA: TGCGCCAGCAGCTTGATACAGTCGAGATTCCTCTCTGGGGCCAACGTCCTGACTTTC. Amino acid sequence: CASSLIQSRFLSGANVLTF.

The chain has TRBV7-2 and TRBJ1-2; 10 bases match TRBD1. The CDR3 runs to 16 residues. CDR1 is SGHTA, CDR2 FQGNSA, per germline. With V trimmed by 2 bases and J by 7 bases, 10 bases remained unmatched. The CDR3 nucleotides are TGTGCCAGCAGCTTATTGGCTGGACAGGGGGGAATTGGCTACACCTTC. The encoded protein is CASSLLAGQGGIGYTF.

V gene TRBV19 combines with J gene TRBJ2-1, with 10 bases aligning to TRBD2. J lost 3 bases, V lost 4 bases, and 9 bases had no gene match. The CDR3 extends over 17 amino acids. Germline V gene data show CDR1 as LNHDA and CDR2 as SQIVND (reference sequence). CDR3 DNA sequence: TGTGCCAGTAGTACCACGTCTAGCGGGAGACTCTACAATGAGCAGTTCTTC. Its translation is CASSTTSSGRLYNEQFF.

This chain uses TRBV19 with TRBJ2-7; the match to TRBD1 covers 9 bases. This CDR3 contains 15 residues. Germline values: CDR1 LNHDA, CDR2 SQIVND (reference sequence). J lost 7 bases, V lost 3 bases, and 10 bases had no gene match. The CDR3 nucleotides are TGTGCCAGTAGTATCTGGGGACAGGGAGGGAAAGAGCAGTACTTC. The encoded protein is CASSIWGQGGKEQYF.

The DNA of the CDR3 is TGTGCCAGCAGCCGACAGGGAAGAAGAGAGAACACTGAAGCTTTCTTT. As protein: CASSRQGRRENTEAFF. The chain joins TRBV7-3 to TRBJ1-1; TRBD1 matches 7 bases. The length of the CDR3 is 16 residues. After removal of 5 bases from V and 1 base from J, the junction contained 10 bases not matched to a gene. Germline CDR1 is SGHTA and CDR2 is FQGTGA.

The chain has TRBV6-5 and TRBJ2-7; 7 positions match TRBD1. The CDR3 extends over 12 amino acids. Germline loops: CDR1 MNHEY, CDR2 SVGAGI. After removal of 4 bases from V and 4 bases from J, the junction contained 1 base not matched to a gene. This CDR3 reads CASSSRGYEQYF. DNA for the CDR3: TGTGCCAGCAGTTCCAGGGGGTACGAGCAGTACTTC.

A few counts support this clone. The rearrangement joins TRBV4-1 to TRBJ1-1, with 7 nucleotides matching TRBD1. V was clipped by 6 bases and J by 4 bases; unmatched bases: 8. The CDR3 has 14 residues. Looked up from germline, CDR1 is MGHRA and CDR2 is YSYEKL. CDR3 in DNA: TGCGCCAGCAGTAGGGTTTCAGGGGGCACTGAAGCTTTCTTT. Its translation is CASSRVSGGTEAFF.

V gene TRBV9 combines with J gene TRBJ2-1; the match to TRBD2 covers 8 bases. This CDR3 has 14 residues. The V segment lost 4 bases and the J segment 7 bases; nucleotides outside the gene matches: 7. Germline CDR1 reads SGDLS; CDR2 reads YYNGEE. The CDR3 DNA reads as TGTGCCAGCAGCCCGGGACTAGTGGGGAATGAGCAGTTCTTC. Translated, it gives CASSPGLVGNEQFF.

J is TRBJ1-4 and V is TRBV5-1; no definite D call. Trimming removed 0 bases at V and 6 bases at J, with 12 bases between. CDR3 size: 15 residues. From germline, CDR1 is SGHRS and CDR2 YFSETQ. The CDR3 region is CASSLGGAGDEKLFF. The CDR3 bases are TGCGCCAGCAGCTTGGGAGGAGCTGGCGATGAAAAACTGTTTTTT.

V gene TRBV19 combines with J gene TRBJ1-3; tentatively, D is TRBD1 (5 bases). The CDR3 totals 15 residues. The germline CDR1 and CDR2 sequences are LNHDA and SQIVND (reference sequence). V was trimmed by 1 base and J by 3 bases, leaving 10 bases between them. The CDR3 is CASSIGAGNGNTIYF. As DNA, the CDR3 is TGTGCCAGTAGTATAGGGGCAGGGAATGGAAACACCATATATTTT.

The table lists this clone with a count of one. The CDR3 spells CASSQEIFERTYEQYF. In nucleotides, the CDR3 is TGTGCCAGCAGCCAAGAGATTTTCGAGCGTACCTACGAGCAGTACTTC. The chain uses TRBV4-2 and TRBJ2-7; no clear D. The V end was cut by 0 bases, the J end by 2 bases, with 14 bases between. This CDR3 region has 16 residues. Per the germline V gene, CDR1 is LGHNA and CDR2 is YNFKEQ.

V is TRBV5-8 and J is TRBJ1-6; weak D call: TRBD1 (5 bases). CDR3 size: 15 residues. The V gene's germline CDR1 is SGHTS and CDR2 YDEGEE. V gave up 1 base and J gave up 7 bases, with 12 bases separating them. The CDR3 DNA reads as TGTGCCAGCAGCTTGTTAGGGGCTGGAAATTCACCCCTCCACTTT. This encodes CASSLLGAGNSPLHF.

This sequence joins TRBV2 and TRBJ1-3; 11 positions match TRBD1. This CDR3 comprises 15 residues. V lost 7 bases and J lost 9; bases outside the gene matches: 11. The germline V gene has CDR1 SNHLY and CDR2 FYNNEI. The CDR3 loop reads CASTGQGGGESTIYF. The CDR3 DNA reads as TGTGCCAGCACGGGACAGGGGGGCGGCGAATCCACCATATATTTT.

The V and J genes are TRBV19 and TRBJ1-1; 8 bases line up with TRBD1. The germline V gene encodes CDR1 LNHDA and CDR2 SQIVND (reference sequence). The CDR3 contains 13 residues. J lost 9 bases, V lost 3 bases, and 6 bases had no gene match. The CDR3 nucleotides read TGTGCCAGTAGTATGCGGACAGGGCCCCAAGCTTTCTTT. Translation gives CASSMRTGPQAFF. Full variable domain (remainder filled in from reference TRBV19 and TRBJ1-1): DGGITQSPKYLFRKEGQNVTLSCEQNLNHDAMYWYRQDPGQGLRLIYYSQIVNDFQKGDIAEGYSVSREKKESFPLTVTSAQKNPTAFYLCASSMRTGPQAFFGQGTRLTVV.

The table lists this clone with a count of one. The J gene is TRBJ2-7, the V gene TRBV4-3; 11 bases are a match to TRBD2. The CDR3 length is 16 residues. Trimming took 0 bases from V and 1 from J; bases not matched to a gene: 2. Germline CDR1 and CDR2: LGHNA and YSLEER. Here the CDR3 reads CASSQESSGGSYEQYF. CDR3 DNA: TGCGCCAGCAGCCAAGAGTCTAGCGGGGGGTCCTACGAGCAGTACTTC.

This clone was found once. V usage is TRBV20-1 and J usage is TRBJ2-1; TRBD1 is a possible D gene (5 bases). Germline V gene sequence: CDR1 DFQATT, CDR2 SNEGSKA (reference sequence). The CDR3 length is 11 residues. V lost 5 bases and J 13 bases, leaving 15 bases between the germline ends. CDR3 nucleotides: TGCAGTGCTTCCTACAGGACGGACCAGTTCTTC. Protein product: CSASYRTDQFF.

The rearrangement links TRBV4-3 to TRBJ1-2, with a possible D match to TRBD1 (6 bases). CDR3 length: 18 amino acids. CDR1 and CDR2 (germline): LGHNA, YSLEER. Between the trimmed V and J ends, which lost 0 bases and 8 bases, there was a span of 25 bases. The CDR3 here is CASSQDLRTGGGAGGYTF. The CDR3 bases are TGCGCCAGCAGCCAAGATCTAAGGACCGGGGGGGGCGCAGGAGGCTACACCTTC.

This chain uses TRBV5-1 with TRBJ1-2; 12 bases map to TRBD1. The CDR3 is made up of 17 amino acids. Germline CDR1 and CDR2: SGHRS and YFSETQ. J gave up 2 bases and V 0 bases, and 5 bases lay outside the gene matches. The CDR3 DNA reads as TGCGCCAGCAGCTTGGTGGGACAGGGGGCACCCAACTATGGCTACACCTTC. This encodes CASSLVGQGAPNYGYTF.